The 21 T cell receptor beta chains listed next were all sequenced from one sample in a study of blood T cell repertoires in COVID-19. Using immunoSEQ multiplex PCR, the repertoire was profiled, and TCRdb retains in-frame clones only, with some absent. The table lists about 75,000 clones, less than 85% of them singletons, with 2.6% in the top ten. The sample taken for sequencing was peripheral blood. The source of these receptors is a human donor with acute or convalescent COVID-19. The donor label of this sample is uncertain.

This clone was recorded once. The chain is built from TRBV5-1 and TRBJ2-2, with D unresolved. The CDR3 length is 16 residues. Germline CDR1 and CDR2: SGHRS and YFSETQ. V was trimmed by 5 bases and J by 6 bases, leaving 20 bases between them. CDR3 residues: CASRGVPQTGAGELFF. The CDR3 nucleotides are TGCGCCAGCAGGGGCGTCCCCCAAACTGGCGCCGGGGAGCTGTTTTTT. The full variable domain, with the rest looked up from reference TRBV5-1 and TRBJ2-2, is KAGVTQTPRYLIKTRGQQVTLSCSPISGHRSVSWYQQTPGQGLQFLFEYFSETQRNKGNFPGRFSGRQFSNSRSEMNVSTLELGDSALYLCASRGVPQTGAGELFFGEGSRLTVL.

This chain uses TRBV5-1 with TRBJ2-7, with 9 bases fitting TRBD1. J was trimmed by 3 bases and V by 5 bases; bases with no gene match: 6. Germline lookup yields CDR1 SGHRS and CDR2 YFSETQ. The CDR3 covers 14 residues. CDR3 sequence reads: CASRRDRENYEQYF. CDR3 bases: TGCGCCAGCAGACGGGACAGGGAAAACTACGAGCAGTACTTC.

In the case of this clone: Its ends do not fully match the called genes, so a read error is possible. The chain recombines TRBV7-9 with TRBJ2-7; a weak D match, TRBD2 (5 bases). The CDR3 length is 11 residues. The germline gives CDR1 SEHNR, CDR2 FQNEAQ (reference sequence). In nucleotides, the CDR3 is TGTGCCAGCAGCCCCGGACTTTTTCTGGACTTC. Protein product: CASSPGLFLDF.

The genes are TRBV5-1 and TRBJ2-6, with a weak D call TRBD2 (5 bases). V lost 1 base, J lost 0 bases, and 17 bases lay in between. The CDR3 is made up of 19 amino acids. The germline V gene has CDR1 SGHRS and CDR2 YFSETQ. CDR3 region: CASSLYNGEGSSGANVLTF. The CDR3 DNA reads TGCGCCAGCAGCTTGTACAATGGTGAGGGAAGCTCTGGGGCCAACGTCCTGACTTTC. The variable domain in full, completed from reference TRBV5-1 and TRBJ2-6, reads KAGVTQTPRYLIKTRGQQVTLSCSPISGHRSVSWYQQTPGQGLQFLFEYFSETQRNKGNFPGRFSGRQFSNSRSEMNVSTLELGDSALYLCASSLYNGEGSSGANVLTFGAGSRLTVL.

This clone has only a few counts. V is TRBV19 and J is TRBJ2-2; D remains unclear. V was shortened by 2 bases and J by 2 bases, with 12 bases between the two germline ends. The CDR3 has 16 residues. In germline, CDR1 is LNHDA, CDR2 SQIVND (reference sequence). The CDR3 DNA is TGTGCCAGTAGTATAATACGGCTACTAAACACCGGGGAGCTGTTTTTT. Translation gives CASSIIRLLNTGELFF.

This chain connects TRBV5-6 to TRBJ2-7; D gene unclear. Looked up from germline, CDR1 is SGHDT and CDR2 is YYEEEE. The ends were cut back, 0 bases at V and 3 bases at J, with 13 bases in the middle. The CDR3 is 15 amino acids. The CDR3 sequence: CASSLGLGASYEQYF. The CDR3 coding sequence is TGTGCCAGCAGCTTGGGTCTAGGAGCAAGCTACGAGCAGTACTTC.

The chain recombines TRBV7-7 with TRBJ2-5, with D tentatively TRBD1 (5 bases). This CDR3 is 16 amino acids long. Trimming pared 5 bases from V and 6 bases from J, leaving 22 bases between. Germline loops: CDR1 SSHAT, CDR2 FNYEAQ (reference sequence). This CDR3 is CASSRLQGEPGKTQYF. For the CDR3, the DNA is TGTGCCAGCAGCCGCCTCCAGGGTGAGCCCGGAAAGACCCAGTACTTC.

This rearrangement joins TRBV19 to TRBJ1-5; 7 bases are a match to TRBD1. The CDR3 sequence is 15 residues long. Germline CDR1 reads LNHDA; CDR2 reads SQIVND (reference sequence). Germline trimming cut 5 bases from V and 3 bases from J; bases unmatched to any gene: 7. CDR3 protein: CASSALRGPNQPQHF. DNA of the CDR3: TGTGCCAGTAGTGCCCTAAGGGGGCCCAATCAGCCCCAGCATTTT.

The CDR3 protein is CSVGGSTQGNTEAFF. The DNA for the CDR3 is TGCAGCGTTGGCGGAAGTACGCAGGGGAACACTGAAGCTTTCTTT. The chain joins TRBV29-1 to TRBJ1-1; tentatively, D is TRBD1 (5 bases). Germline V lookup: CDR1 SQVTM, CDR2 ANQGSEA. The CDR3 has 15 residues. The V gene lost 4 bases and the J gene lost 1 base, with 16 bases spanning the gap.

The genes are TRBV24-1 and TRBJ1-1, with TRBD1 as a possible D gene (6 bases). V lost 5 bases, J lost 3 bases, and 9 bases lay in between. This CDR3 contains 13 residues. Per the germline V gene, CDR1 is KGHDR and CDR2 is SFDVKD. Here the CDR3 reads CATSVQGHTEAFF. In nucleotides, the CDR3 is TGTGCCACCAGTGTTCAGGGGCACACTGAAGCTTTCTTT.

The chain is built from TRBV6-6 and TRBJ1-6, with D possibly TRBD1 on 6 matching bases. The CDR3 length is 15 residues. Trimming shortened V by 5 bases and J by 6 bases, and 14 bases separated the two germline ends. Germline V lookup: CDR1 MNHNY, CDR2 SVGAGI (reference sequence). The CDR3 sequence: CASSQRQDLNSPLHF. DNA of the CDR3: TGTGCCAGCAGTCAGAGACAGGACCTTAATTCACCCCTCCACTTT.

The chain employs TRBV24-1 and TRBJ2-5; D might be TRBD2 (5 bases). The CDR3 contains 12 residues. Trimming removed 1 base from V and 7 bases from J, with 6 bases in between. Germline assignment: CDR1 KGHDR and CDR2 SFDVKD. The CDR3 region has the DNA TGTGCCACCAGTGATTTCGCGGGGACCCAGTACTTC. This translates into CATSDFAGTQYF.

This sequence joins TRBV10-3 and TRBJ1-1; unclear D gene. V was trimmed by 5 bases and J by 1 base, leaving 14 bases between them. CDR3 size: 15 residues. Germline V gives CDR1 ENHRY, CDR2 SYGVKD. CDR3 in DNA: TGTGCCATCAGTTTGGGCATCGGAGGGAACACTGAAGCTTTCTTT. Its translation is CAISLGIGGNTEAFF.

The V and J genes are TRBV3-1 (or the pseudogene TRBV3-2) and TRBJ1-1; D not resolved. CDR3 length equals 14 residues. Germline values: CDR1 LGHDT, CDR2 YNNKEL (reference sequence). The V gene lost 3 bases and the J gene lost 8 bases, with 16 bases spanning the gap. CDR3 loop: CASSQRWFHREAFF. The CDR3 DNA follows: TGTGCCAGCAGCCAGCGGTGGTTTCATCGAGAAGCTTTCTTT.

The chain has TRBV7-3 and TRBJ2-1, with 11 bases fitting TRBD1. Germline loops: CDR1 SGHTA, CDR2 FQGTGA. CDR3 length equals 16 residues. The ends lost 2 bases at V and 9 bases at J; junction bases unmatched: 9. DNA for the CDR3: TGTGCCAGCAGCTTATCGAGGACAGGGGGCGTCGGTGAGCAGTTCTTC. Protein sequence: CASSLSRTGGVGEQFF.

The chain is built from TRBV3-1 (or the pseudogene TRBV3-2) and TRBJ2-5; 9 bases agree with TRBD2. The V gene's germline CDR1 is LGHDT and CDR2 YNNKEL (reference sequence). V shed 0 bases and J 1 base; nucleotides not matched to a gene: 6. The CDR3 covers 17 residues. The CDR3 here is CASSQDIAGAIQETQYF. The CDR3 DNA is TGTGCCAGCAGCCAAGACATAGCGGGGGCCATCCAAGAGACCCAGTACTTC.

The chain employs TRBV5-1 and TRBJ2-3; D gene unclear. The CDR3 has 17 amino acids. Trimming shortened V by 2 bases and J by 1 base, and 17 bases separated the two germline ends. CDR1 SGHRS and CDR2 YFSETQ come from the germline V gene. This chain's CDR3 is CASSFARLADRTDTQYF. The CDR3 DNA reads TGCGCCAGCAGCTTTGCGCGATTAGCAGACCGCACAGATACGCAGTATTTT. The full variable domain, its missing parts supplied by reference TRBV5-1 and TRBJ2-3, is KAGVTQTPRYLIKTRGQQVTLSCSPISGHRSVSWYQQTPGQGLQFLFEYFSETQRNKGNFPGRFSGRQFSNSRSEMNVSTLELGDSALYLCASSFARLADRTDTQYFGPGTRLTVL.

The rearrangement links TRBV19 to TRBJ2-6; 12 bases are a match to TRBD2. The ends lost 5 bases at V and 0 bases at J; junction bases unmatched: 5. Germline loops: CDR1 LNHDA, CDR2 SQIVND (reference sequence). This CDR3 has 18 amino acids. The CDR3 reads CASSLRTSGISGANVLTF. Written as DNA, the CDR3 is TGTGCCAGTAGTTTGCGGACTAGCGGGATCTCTGGGGCCAACGTCCTGACTTTC.

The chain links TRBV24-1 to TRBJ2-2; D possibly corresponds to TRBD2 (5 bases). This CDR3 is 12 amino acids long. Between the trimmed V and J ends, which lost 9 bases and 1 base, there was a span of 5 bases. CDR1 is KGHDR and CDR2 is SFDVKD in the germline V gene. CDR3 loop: CATGGNTGELFF. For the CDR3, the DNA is TGTGCCACCGGAGGGAACACCGGGGAGCTGTTTTTT.

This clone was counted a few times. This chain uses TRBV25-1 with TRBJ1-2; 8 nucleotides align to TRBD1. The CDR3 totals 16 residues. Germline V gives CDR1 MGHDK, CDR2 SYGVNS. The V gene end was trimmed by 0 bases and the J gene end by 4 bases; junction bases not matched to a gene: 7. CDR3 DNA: TGTGCCAGCAGTGAATATCCCACAGGGGGATCCTATGGCTACACCTTC. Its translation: CASSEYPTGGSYGYTF.

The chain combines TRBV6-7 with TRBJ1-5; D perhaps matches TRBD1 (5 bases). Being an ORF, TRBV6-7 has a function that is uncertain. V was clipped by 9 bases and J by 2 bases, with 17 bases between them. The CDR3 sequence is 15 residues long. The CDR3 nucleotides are TGTGCCAGGGGGATCACAGGTCTAGGCAATCAGCCCCAGCATTTT. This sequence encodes CARGITGLGNQPQHF.